One and the same sample provided the 24 T cell receptor beta chains below, sequenced in a study of blood T cell repertoires in COVID-19. Measured with immunoSEQ multiplex PCR; TCRdb has only the in-frame clones, and not every one. In the table there are about 400,000 clones, approximately 85% of which are singletons. The sequenced sample was PBMCs or T cells enriched from blood (not recorded which). The receptor source for this set is a middle-aged woman with acute COVID-19.

The rearrangement links TRBV12-3 or TRBV12-4 to TRBJ1-5, with no clear D. The ends were cut back, 3 bases at V and 5 bases at J, with 8 bases in the middle. The CDR3 is 13 residues long. This chain's CDR3 is CASSFGLYQPQHF. The CDR3 nucleotides read TGTGCCAGCAGTTTCGGACTCTATCAGCCCCAGCATTTT.

The chain links TRBV11-2 to TRBJ2-5, with 16 bases matching TRBD2. Unmatched junction bases numbered 6, after V lost 3 bases and J lost 2 bases. The CDR3 contains 18 residues. The germline CDR1 and CDR2 sequences are SGHAT and FQNNGV. CDR3 in DNA: TGTGCCAGCAGCTTCTCGGGACTAGCGGGGGGGCTTCAAGAGACCCAGTACTTC. It codes for CASSFSGLAGGLQETQYF.

The J gene is TRBJ2-1, the V gene TRBV7-6; 7 nucleotides agree with TRBD2. CDR1 and CDR2 from the germline V gene are SGHVS and FNYEAQ. V lost 5 bases, J lost 8 bases, and 12 bases stayed unmatched. The CDR3 runs to 15 residues. The CDR3 reads CASSSGTPRGDEQFF. The CDR3 nucleotides are TGTGCCAGCAGCAGCGGGACCCCTCGCGGCGATGAGCAGTTCTTC.

The chain carries TRBV6-1 and TRBJ2-3, with TRBD2 matching over 13 bases. This CDR3 comprises 18 residues. Germline trimming cut 2 bases from V and 5 bases from J; bases unmatched to any gene: 10. CDR1 is MNHNS and CDR2 is SASEGT in the germline V gene. The CDR3, as DNA: TGTGCCAGCAGTGAACGGCGGACTAGCGGGGGCCGGGGAGATACGCAGTATTTT. Translated: CASSERRTSGGRGDTQYF.

The V gene is TRBV4-1, the J gene TRBJ2-2; perhaps TRBD1 as D (5 bases). Germline V CDR1 and CDR2: MGHRA, YSYEKL. This CDR3 contains 15 residues. Trimming pared 0 bases from V and 7 bases from J, leaving 12 bases between. CDR3 amino acids: CASSQEVGQLGELFF. The CDR3 nucleotides are TGCGCCAGCAGCCAAGAAGTGGGGCAGCTCGGGGAGCTGTTTTTT.

The rearrangement uses TRBV18 and TRBJ2-3, with a tentative D call TRBD2 (5 bases). The CDR3 spans 15 residues. V was clipped by 6 bases and J by 1 base, with 14 bases between them. CDR1 KGHSH and CDR2 LQKENI come from the germline V gene. CDR3 sequence reads: CASSPQRQGTDTQYF. As DNA, the CDR3 is TGTGCCAGCTCCCCCCAGCGGCAGGGCACAGATACGCAGTATTTT.

This clone was observed a handful of times. This rearrangement joins TRBV11-3 to TRBJ2-2; 7 bases align to TRBD1. CDR3 length: 17 amino acids. Germline V lookup: CDR1 SGHNT, CDR2 YENEEA. Trimming took 5 bases from V and 1 from J; bases not matched to a gene: 10. The CDR3 DNA follows: TGTGCCAGCAGCACCTACTTGGACAGGAGGAACACCGGGGAGCTGTTTTTT. Amino acids: CASSTYLDRRNTGELFF.

The V and J genes are TRBV19 and TRBJ1-2; no clear D. V lost 0 bases and J lost 0, with 8 bases in between. This CDR3 has 15 amino acids. The V gene's germline CDR1 is LNHDA and CDR2 SQIVND (reference sequence). The CDR3 DNA reads TGTGCCAGTAGTATAGATTATAACACTAACTATGGCTACACCTTC. Amino acids: CASSIDYNTNYGYTF.

The chain combines TRBV27 with TRBJ1-3; weak D call: TRBD1 (6 bases). Per germline, CDR1 MNHEY and CDR2 SMNVEV (reference sequence). V was shortened by 5 bases and J by 4 bases, with 15 bases between the two germline ends. The CDR3 runs 15 residues. The DNA for the CDR3 is TGTGCCAGCAGTAATACAGGGATGCGGGGAAACACCATATATTTT. Its protein product is CASSNTGMRGNTIYF.

This chain joins TRBV19 and TRBJ2-3; 11 positions agree with TRBD2. CDR3 size: 16 residues. V was clipped by 4 bases and J by 7 bases; unmatched bases: 10. The germline CDR1 and CDR2 sequences are LNHDA and SQIVND (reference sequence). DNA of the CDR3: TGTGCCAGTAGTACCATAGCGGGGGGGCCAACAAATACGCAGTATTTT. It specifies CASSTIAGGPTNTQYF.

The chain links TRBV7-2 to TRBJ2-3, with D tentatively TRBD1 (5 bases). The germline V and J ends were trimmed by 0 bases and 1 base, with 11 bases remaining between them. CDR1 is SGHTA and CDR2 is FQGNSA in the germline V gene. The CDR3 totals 16 residues. CDR3 sequence: CASSLAKGPRTDTQYF. CDR3 nucleotide sequence: TGTGCCAGCAGCTTAGCCAAGGGGCCTCGCACAGATACGCAGTATTTT. The full variable domain, in which reference TRBV7-2 and TRBJ2-3 provide the parts outside the CDR3, is GAGVSQSPSNKVTEKGKDVELRCDPISGHTALYWYRQSLGQGLEFLIYFQGNSAPDKSGLPSDRFSAERTGGSVSTLTIQRTQQEDSAVYLCASSLAKGPRTDTQYFGPGTRLTVL.

The genes are TRBV7-7 and TRBJ2-5; D may be TRBD1 (6 bases). The CDR3 contains 13 residues. Trimming cost V 2 bases and J 3 bases, with 7 bases left between them. From germline, CDR1 is SSHAT and CDR2 FNYEAQ (reference sequence). This CDR3 is CASSLSGEETQYF. The DNA of the CDR3 is TGTGCCAGCAGCTTATCAGGGGAAGAGACCCAGTACTTC.

V and J are TRBV19 and TRBJ1-1; the D is unclear. Germline CDR1 and CDR2: LNHDA and SQIVND (reference sequence). The V gene lost 7 bases and the J gene lost 0 bases, with 15 bases spanning the gap. The CDR3 has 15 residues. Here the CDR3 reads CASNPFGHMNTEAFF. The CDR3 DNA is TGTGCCAGTAACCCTTTTGGGCATATGAACACTGAAGCTTTCTTT.

The rearrangement links TRBV27 to TRBJ2-1; D unclear. V shed 4 bases and J shed 6 bases, with 16 bases lying between them. The V gene's germline CDR1 is MNHEY and CDR2 SMNVEV (reference sequence). The CDR3 has 15 residues. The CDR3 loop reads CASSSSVVPSNEQFF. In nucleotides, the CDR3 is TGTGCCAGCAGTTCCTCGGTAGTCCCCTCCAATGAGCAGTTCTTC.

The sample holds one count of this clone. The chain employs TRBV18 and TRBJ2-3; TRBD1 might be the D (5 bases). Deletions cut 3 bases from V and 5 bases from J, with 9 bases between. The CDR3 spans 13 residues. The V gene's germline CDR1 is KGHSH and CDR2 LQKENI. The CDR3 DNA is TGTGCCAGCTCACCGGGGCAGGTAGATACGCAGTATTTT. Its translation: CASSPGQVDTQYF.

This clone is a singleton in its sample. The V call is TRBV10-3, the J call TRBJ2-2; 7 bases line up with TRBD1. Germline CDR1 ENHRY, CDR2 SYGVKD. The CDR3 has 15 amino acids. With V trimmed by 6 bases and J by 5 bases, 9 bases remained unmatched. CDR3 sequence reads: CAIRGTGVRTGELFF. The CDR3 DNA sequence: TGTGCCATCAGGGGTACAGGGGTGAGAACCGGGGAGCTGTTTTTT.

The chain uses TRBV4-1 and TRBJ1-1; 11 bases line up with TRBD1. The CDR3 is made up of 16 amino acids. With 0 bases clipped from V and 11 bases from J, the junction kept 11 bases outside the gene matches. In germline, CDR1 is MGHRA, CDR2 YSYEKL. CDR3 in DNA: TGCGCCAGCAGCCAAGAAAGGACAGGGGGCTCGGTTGGGGCTTTCTTT. Its translation: CASSQERTGGSVGAFF.

The genes are TRBV12-3 or TRBV12-4 and TRBJ1-2; D unresolved. The CDR3 consists of 13 residues. V was shortened by 6 bases and J by 8 bases, with 16 bases between the two germline ends. CDR3 bases: TGTGCCAGCAGCCAGACATCGGAGGAAGGCTACACCTTC. As protein: CASSQTSEEGYTF.

This clone showed up just once. The gene calls are TRBV3-1 (or the pseudogene TRBV3-2) and TRBJ1-6; D call uncertain. Trimming cost V 1 base and J 10 bases, with 11 bases left between them. Germline CDR1 is LGHDT and CDR2 is YNNKEL (reference sequence). There are 14 residues in the CDR3. This CDR3 reads CASSQVPGGSPLHF. CDR3 coding DNA: TGTGCCAGCAGCCAAGTCCCCGGCGGCTCACCCCTCCACTTT.

CDR3 in amino acids: CASSFRRNTEAFF. Here the CDR3 DNA reads TGTGCCAGCAGCTTTAGGAGGAACACTGAAGCTTTCTTT. The rearrangement links TRBV5-8 to TRBJ1-1; D call uncertain. This CDR3 contains 13 residues. Germline CDR1 is SGHTS and CDR2 is YDEGEE. V was cut by 2 bases and J by 1 base, with 6 bases left in between.

This chain links TRBV5-4 with TRBJ2-7, with TRBD2 as a possible D gene (6 bases). Germline V gene lookup returns CDR1 SGHNT and CDR2 YYREEE (reference sequence). Trimming left V 4 bases short and J 2 bases short, with 22 bases between. The CDR3 covers 17 residues. The CDR3 nucleotides are TGTGCCAGCAGCCATGGTGGGGGGAGGAGGGATCCCTACGAGCAGTACTTC. Translated, it gives CASSHGGGRRDPYEQYF.

The V gene is TRBV6-6, the J gene TRBJ2-7, with TRBD2 matching 7 bases. The germline V gene has CDR1 MNHNY and CDR2 SVGAGI (reference sequence). The V segment lost 5 bases and the J segment 4 bases; nucleotides outside the gene matches: 14. The CDR3 runs 16 residues. CDR3 sequence reads: CASSTGTTTPRYEQYF. In DNA, the CDR3 is TGTGCCAGCAGTACGGGGACTACAACCCCCCGGTACGAGCAGTACTTC.

The genes are TRBV27 and TRBJ1-2, with 9 positions matching TRBD1. The CDR3 extends over 15 amino acids. The trim removed 5 bases at V and 1 base at J, leaving 5 bases unmatched. Germline lookup yields CDR1 MNHEY and CDR2 SMNVEV (reference sequence). The CDR3 DNA is TGTGCCAGCAGTCGACAGGGGGAAATTAACTATGGCTACACCTTC. Encoded protein: CASSRQGEINYGYTF.

This clone was detected ten times or more. The same CDR3 also results from other DNA sequences found in this sample. The rearrangement uses TRBV2 and TRBJ2-2, with 7 bases lining up with TRBD1. The CDR3 has 15 residues. V trimming: 6 bases; J trimming: 3 bases; junction bases outside the gene matches: 7. The germline V gene encodes CDR1 SNHLY and CDR2 FYNNEI. The chain's CDR3 is CASRGGQGDTGELFF. CDR3 nucleotides: TGTGCCAGCAGGGGCGGCCAGGGGGACACCGGGGAGCTGTTTTTT.